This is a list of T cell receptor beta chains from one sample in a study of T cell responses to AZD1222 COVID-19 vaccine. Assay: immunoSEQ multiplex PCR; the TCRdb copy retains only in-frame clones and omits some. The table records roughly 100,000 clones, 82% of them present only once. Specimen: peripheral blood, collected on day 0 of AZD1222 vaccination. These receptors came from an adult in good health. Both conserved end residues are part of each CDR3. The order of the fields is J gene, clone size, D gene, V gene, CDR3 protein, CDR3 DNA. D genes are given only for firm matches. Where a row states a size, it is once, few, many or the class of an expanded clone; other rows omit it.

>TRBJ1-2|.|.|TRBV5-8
CASSLRGAYGYTF
TGTGCCAGCAGCTTGCGGGGGGCCTATGGCTACACCTTC
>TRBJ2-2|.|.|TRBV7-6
CASSLSGGSTGELFF
TGTGCCAGCAGCTTATCTGGGGGATCCACCGGGGAGCTGTTTTTT
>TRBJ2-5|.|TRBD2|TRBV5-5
CASSWGVGGETQYF
TGTGCCAGCAGCTGGGGTGTCGGGGGGGAGACCCAGTACTTC
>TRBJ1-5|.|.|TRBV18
CASTRDNNSPVHF
TGTGCCAGCACCCGGGACAATAATTCCCCTGTGCATTTT
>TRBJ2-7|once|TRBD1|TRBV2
CASRDRGGHEQYF
TGTGCCAGCAGGGACAGGGGGGGCCACGAGCAGTACTTC
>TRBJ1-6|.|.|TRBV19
CASSIGAGPLHF
TGTGCCAGTAGTATTGGGGCCGGCCCCCTCCACTTT
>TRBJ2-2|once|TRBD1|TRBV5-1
CASSVTGGGELFF
TGCGCCAGCAGCGTAACAGGGGGCGGGGAGCTGTTTTTT
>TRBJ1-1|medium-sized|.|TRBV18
CASSRWAVAAEAFF
TGTGCCAGCTCACGATGGGCCGTGGCCGCTGAAGCTTTCTTT
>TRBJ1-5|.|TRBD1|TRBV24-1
CAKPGQGALACQPQHF
TGTGCCAAACCGGGACAGGGGGCGCTTGCGTGTCAGCCCCAGCATTTT
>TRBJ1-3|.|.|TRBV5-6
CASSLGTGNTIYF
TGTGCCAGCAGCTTAGGGACTGGAAACACCATATATTTT
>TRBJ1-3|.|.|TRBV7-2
CASSRDILQRWTGNTIYF
TGTGCCAGCAGCCGGGACATCCTCCAGAGGTGGACTGGAAACACCATATATTTT
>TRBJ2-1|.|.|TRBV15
CATSGIVGEQFF
TGTGCCACCAGCGGGATTGTCGGGGAGCAGTTCTTC
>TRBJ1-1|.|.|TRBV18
CASREGGGDEAFF
TGTGCCAGCCGCGAGGGGGGTGGAGATGAAGCTTTCTTT
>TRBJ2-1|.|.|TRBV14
CASSLVPNEQFF
TGTGCCAGCAGCTTAGTCCCTAATGAGCAGTTCTTC
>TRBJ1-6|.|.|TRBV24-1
CATSSQGGNWGSPLHF
TGTGCCACCAGTTCCCAGGGCGGTAATTGGGGTTCACCCCTCCACTTT
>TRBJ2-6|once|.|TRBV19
CASSTQGFGANVLTF
TGTGCCAGTAGTACCCAGGGGTTTGGGGCCAACGTCCTGACTTTC
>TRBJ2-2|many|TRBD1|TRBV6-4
CASSRSGTGANTGELFF
TGTGCCAGCAGTCGATCGGGGACAGGGGCGAACACCGGGGAGCTGTTTTTT
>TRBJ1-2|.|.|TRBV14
CASSLTTGAAYGYTF
TGTGCCAGCAGCCTTACGACGGGGGCGGCCTATGGCTACACCTTC
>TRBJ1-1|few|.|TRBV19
CASSIVGLSGTEAFF
TGTGCCAGTAGTATAGTGGGACTAAGCGGCACTGAAGCTTTCTTT
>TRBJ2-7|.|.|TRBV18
CASSRGAPYEQYF
TGTGCCAGCTCACGAGGGGCACCCTACGAGCAGTACTTC
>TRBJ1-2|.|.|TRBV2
CASSEVRGLSGYTF
TGTGCCAGCAGTGAAGTCAGGGGATTGAGCGGCTACACCTTC
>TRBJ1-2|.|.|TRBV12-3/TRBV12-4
CASSPRPSYGYTF
TGTGCCAGCAGCCCCAGACCCAGTTATGGCTACACCTTC